This T cell receptor beta chain derives from a study of Graves' ophthalmopathy and Graves' hyperthyroidism. Whole-study findings and limits: From stable hyperthyroidism, ophthalmopathy was separated by a 13-signature model with 85% to 90% sensitivity and approximately 81% specificity. Blood also harbored most expanded thyroid clonotypes above 0.001 frequency. The model predicted progression of ophthalmopathy with a sensitivity of roughly 70%, and its specificity was about 72%.

Diagnostic conclusions were grounded in clinical symptoms, serum thyroxine, TRAb, thyroid ultrasound and orbital computed tomography. This clonotype was detected ten times or more. The antigen is not known. V was clipped by 2 bases and J by 0 bases, with 8 bases between them. The CDR3 loop spans 15 amino acids. CDR1 and CDR2 (germline): MNHEY, SVGAGI. Beta-chain TCR CDR3 regions were amplified from RNA transcripts. An opening RT-PCR round employed HTBI primers and preceded a second-round multiplex PCR. TCRdb reprocessed the multiplex PCR reads via MiXCR and lists one record per CDR3 protein. The profile shows 340,000 or so distinct CDR3 sequences, roughly a sixth of them singletons.

Sample: peripheral blood. The clonotype comes from an adult man with Graves' ophthalmopathy. This chain connects TRBV6-5 to TRBJ1-5, with D uncertain. This chain's CDR3 is CASSYDQYSNQPQHF. The CDR3 bases are TGTGCCAGCAGTTACGATCAGTATAGCAATCAGCCCCAGCATTTT.